This T cell receptor beta chain was found in a study of T-cell memory formation after mild COVID-19. Study-wide points: Some responding clones appeared in pre-infection memory, suggesting cross-reactive memory joined. Contracting CD8+ clones were enriched in EMRA, CD4+ mainly in CM and EM. Day 15 to 85 contracting clones showed balanced CD4/CD8; day 15 to 37 expanders favored CD4+.

Trimming at V came to 1 base and at J to 0 bases, leaving 9 bases not matched to a gene. The CDR3 runs to 18 residues. Germline V gene data show CDR1 as SGHTA and CDR2 as FQGNSA. This clonotype was found many times. Its antigen is currently unknown. 5'RACE primed at constant segments yielded TCR alpha and TCR beta cDNA libraries bearing sample barcodes and UMIs. One entry per CDR3 protein results from TCRdb running MiXCR on the 5' RACE reads. The table lists around 300,000 distinct CDR3 sequences, just under 20% of them singletons. The V call is TRBV7-2, the J call TRBJ1-5; TRBD1 agrees at 7 bases. The origin of this receptor is a man between 18 and 35 years old who had mild COVID-19 (a few samples of this study predate the infection). Cell type and time point are not known. Sequencing used PBMCs or a T cell subset sorted from them (not recorded which). The CDR3 loop is CASSLGGGQAYSNQPQHF. CDR3 bases: TGTGCCAGCAGCTTAGGGGGCGGACAGGCCTATAGCAATCAGCCCCAGCATTTT.